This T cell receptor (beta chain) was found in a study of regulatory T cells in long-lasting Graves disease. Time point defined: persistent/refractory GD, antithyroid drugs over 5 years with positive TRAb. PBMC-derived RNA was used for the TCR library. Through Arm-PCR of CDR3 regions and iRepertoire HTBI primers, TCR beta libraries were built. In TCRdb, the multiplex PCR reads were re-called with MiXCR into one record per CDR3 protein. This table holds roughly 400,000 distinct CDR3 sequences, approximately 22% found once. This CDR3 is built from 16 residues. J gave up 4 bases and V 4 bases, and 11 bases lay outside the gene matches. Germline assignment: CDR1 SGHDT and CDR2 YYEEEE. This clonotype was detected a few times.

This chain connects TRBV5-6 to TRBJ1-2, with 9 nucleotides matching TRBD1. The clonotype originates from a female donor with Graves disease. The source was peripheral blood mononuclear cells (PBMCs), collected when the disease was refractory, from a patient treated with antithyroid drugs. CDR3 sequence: CASSRSGTGFGYGYTF. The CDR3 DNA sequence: TGTGCCAGCAGCCGGTCCGGGACAGGGTTCGGCTATGGCTACACCTTC.